This TCR beta chain was sequenced during a study of shared clonotypes between healthy human individuals. Overall study findings and caveats: Naive CD4 clonotypes overlapped across several donors at approximately 5%.

Naive CD8 cells, CD45RO-negative and positively selected for CCR7, excluded terminally differentiated effector memory CD45RA+ cells. Every subset had its genomic DNA shared out evenly among several immunoSEQ plates. Sequencing used immunoSEQ multiplex PCR; TCRdb keeps in-frame clones, though not all of them. The sample includes some 2.1 million clones, about 95% of them seen just once. V lost 3 bases and J 8 bases, leaving 10 bases between the germline ends. From germline, CDR1 is SEHNR and CDR2 FQNEAQ (reference sequence). The CDR3 loop spans 12 amino acids. Turning to this clone: Its target is not known.

The sequencing input was naive CD8+ T cells sorted from blood. This clonotype was obtained from a young man in good health. The chain is built from TRBV7-9 and TRBJ1-2; D is perhaps TRBD1 (6 bases). CDR3 sequence reads: CASSFSGGGYTF. The CDR3 nucleotides read TGTGCCAGCAGCTTCTCCGGGGGCGGCTACACCTTC.